The 30 T cell receptor beta chains in this list originate from one sample, sequenced in a study of multiple sclerosis patients with progressive multifocal leukoencephalopathy. TCRdb keeps only in-frame clones here, not all; method: immunoSEQ multiplex PCR. The sample includes some 27,000 clones, around 87% of them seen just once. Sample time point: 12 to 13 months of natalizumab therapy. The sample was PBMCs, taken from a patient treated with natalizumab. These receptor sequences come from a human donor with multiple sclerosis.

This chain uses TRBV27 with TRBJ2-3; 7 bases agree with TRBD2. Germline assignment: CDR1 MNHEY and CDR2 SMNVEV (reference sequence). The length of the CDR3 is 16 residues. V lost 1 base, J lost 5 bases, and 9 bases stayed unmatched. CDR3 loop: CASSLWGGGREDTQYF. CDR3 DNA: TGTGCCAGCAGTTTATGGGGCGGGGGTAGGGAAGATACGCAGTATTTT.

The V gene is TRBV28, the J gene TRBJ1-2, with 8 bases that match TRBD1. Germline assignment: CDR1 MDHEN and CDR2 SYDVKM. This CDR3 has 15 residues. The trim removed 3 bases at V and 5 bases at J, leaving 8 bases unmatched. The CDR3 DNA is TGTGCCAGCAGTTTCGGGGCAGGGGGCAATTATGGCTACACCTTC. It yields the protein CASSFGAGGNYGYTF.

The chain joins TRBV5-5 to TRBJ1-5; D might be TRBD1 (5 bases). The CDR3 contains 16 residues. The germline V gene encodes CDR1 SGHKS and CDR2 YYEKEE (reference sequence). V was trimmed by 1 base and J by 0 bases, leaving 11 bases between them. Here the CDR3 DNA reads TGTGCCAGCAGCTTGTGGGGGGACGTTAGCAATCAGCCCCAGCATTTT. Translating gives CASSLWGDVSNQPQHF.

The chain recombines TRBV2 with TRBJ2-7; D is undetermined. The CDR3 covers 15 residues. Germline lookup yields CDR1 SNHLY and CDR2 FYNNEI. V was cut by 8 bases and J by 0 bases, with 17 bases left in between. This CDR3 is CASSLVPLSSYEQYF. The CDR3 DNA reads TGTGCCAGCTCTCTAGTTCCCTTAAGCTCCTACGAGCAGTACTTC.

The DNA for the CDR3 is TGTGCCAGCAGCGCCGGGACAGGGGTCTACGAGCAGTACTTC. It yields the protein CASSAGTGVYEQYF. J is TRBJ2-7 and V is TRBV7-2; 10 positions agree with TRBD1. Germline V gives CDR1 SGHTA, CDR2 FQGNSA. The CDR3 consists of 14 residues. J lost 3 bases, V lost 5 bases, and 4 bases had no gene match.

CDR3 bases: TGTGCCAGCAGCGGGGGGCCCGCCGGTCAGCCCCAGCATTTT. Encoded protein: CASSGGPAGQPQHF. The chain has TRBV9 and TRBJ1-5, with TRBD1 as a possible D gene (6 bases). The length of the CDR3 is 14 residues. Germline V gene sequence: CDR1 SGDLS, CDR2 YYNGEE. The V end was cut by 3 bases, the J end by 6 bases, with 13 bases between.

The CDR3: CAISGTGGETQYF. DNA of the CDR3: TGTGCCATCAGCGGGACAGGGGGGGAGACCCAGTACTTC. The J gene is TRBJ2-5, the V gene TRBV10-3; 11 bases align to TRBD1. From germline, CDR1 is ENHRY and CDR2 SYGVKD. Germline trimming cut 6 bases from V and 5 bases from J; bases unmatched to any gene: 2. The CDR3 is made up of 13 amino acids.

The CDR3 DNA reads TGCGCCAGCAGCTTGCGCGGGCAAAGCTACGAGCAGTACTTC. This encodes CASSLRGQSYEQYF. The chain joins TRBV5-1 to TRBJ2-7; D is perhaps TRBD2 (5 bases). V lost 1 base and J 3 bases, leaving 11 bases between the germline ends. Germline V gives CDR1 SGHRS, CDR2 YFSETQ. The CDR3 is 14 residues long.

The chain couples TRBV6-5 to TRBJ2-7; 9 bases map to TRBD1. Trimming removed 4 bases from V and 6 bases from J; junction bases left unmatched: 10. The CDR3 spans 15 residues. CDR1 and CDR2 from the germline V gene are MNHEY and SVGAGI. DNA for the CDR3: TGTGCCAGCAGTTCTCCGGGACAGGGCCAATTCGAGCAGTACTTC. Translated: CASSSPGQGQFEQYF.

The chain recombines TRBV10-1 with TRBJ2-2; TRBD1 matches 7 bases. Germline CDR1 reads WNHNN; CDR2 reads SYGVQD (reference sequence). This CDR3 comprises 14 residues. The J segment lost 6 bases and the V segment lost 3 bases, leaving 4 bases of the junction unmatched. CDR3 nucleotide sequence: TGCGCCAGCAGTGAAACAGGGGTGGCCGGGGAGCTGTTTTTT. Residues: CASSETGVAGELFF.

This clone was counted a few times. This rearrangement joins TRBV11-2 to TRBJ1-5; maybe TRBD1 (6 bases). V lost 6 bases and J 4 bases, leaving 10 bases between the germline ends. CDR3 length equals 13 residues. Per germline, CDR1 SGHAT and CDR2 FQNNGV. DNA for the CDR3: TGTGCCAGCAGTACAGGGAAAAATCAGCCCCAGCATTTT. Translating it yields CASSTGKNQPQHF.

The chain couples TRBV19 to TRBJ2-5; D ambiguous. The CDR3 contains 14 residues. The germline gives CDR1 LNHDA, CDR2 SQIVND (reference sequence). Trimming stripped 3 bases from V and 5 bases from J, with 13 bases between. DNA for the CDR3: TGTGCCAGTAGTATGGTTAGTAGCTTCGAGACCCAGTACTTC. This codes for CASSMVSSFETQYF.

The chain uses TRBV5-7 and TRBJ2-6; D unclear. TRBV5-7 is flagged as an ORF with uncertain function. CDR3 length equals 17 residues. Trimming stripped 7 bases from V and 5 bases from J, with 22 bases between. CDR3 nucleotides: TGTGCCAGCTGCAGGTTTTGCGTACAAAGTCGGGCCAACGTCCTGACTTTC. This translates into CASCRFCVQSRANVLTF.

The chain joins TRBV7-2 to TRBJ2-6; 7 bases line up with TRBD2. V was clipped by 2 bases and J by 0 bases; unmatched bases: 10. The CDR3 has 19 amino acids. Germline V CDR1 and CDR2: SGHTA, FQGNSA. The DNA for the CDR3 is TGTGCCAGCAGCTTACAGGGAGGGTCCAGCAACTCTGGGGCCAACGTCCTGACTTTC. Translating it yields CASSLQGGSSNSGANVLTF.

V and J are TRBV28 and TRBJ1-5, with D perhaps matching TRBD1 (5 bases). The CDR3 runs 16 residues. V was cut by 1 base and J by 7 bases, with 17 bases left in between. CDR1 MDHEN and CDR2 SYDVKM come from the germline V gene. The CDR3 coding sequence is TGTGCCAGCAGTTTATTCGCGTCAGGGTCGGGGCAGCCCCAGCATTTT. Translating it yields CASSLFASGSGQPQHF.

The rearrangement joins TRBV7-6 to TRBJ2-2; no clear D gene. V was pared by 1 base and J by 0 bases, with 15 bases between. From germline, CDR1 is SGHVS and CDR2 FNYEAQ. The CDR3 is 18 amino acids. The CDR3 DNA sequence: TGTGCCAGCAGCTTAGGTTTTCTAGGGTTCGCGAACACCGGGGAGCTGTTTTTT. Its translation: CASSLGFLGFANTGELFF.

The rearrangement joins TRBV11-2 to TRBJ2-3; D might be TRBD1 or TRBD2, each matching 5 bases. The V gene's germline CDR1 is SGHAT and CDR2 FQNNGV. Trimming pared 3 bases from V and 4 bases from J, leaving 11 bases between. The CDR3 extends over 14 amino acids. This CDR3 reads CASSFRDGSDTQYF. The CDR3 DNA reads as TGTGCCAGCAGCTTCCGGGACGGGTCAGATACGCAGTATTTT.

In DNA, the CDR3 is TGTGCCAGCAGTTTCCCCCGAGAGGGGGGGCCAAGGGATGAGCAGTTCTTC. It is translated as CASSFPREGGPRDEQFF. This chain joins TRBV28 and TRBJ2-1, with a possible D match to TRBD2 (7 bases). V dropped 3 bases and J dropped 8 bases, with 23 bases sitting between them. This CDR3 is 17 amino acids long. Germline CDR1 and CDR2: MDHEN and SYDVKM.

A single count supports this clone. The gene calls are TRBV2 and TRBJ2-3; D ambiguous. This CDR3 comprises 15 residues. V lost 6 bases to trimming and J lost 2 bases, with 15 bases between them. Per germline, CDR1 SNHLY and CDR2 FYNNEI. The CDR3 DNA follows: TGTGCCAGCAGACCCGAAGTAGGCTACACAGATACGCAGTATTTT. Its protein is CASRPEVGYTDTQYF.

The chain couples TRBV27 to TRBJ1-5; unclear D gene. V was trimmed by 0 bases and J by 0 bases, leaving 9 bases between them. This CDR3 is built from 16 residues. Germline values: CDR1 MNHEY, CDR2 SMNVEV (reference sequence). Here the CDR3 reads CASSLSAGYSNQPQHF. DNA of the CDR3: TGTGCCAGCAGTTTATCGGCAGGATATAGCAATCAGCCCCAGCATTTT.

The chain is built from TRBV27 and TRBJ2-7; maybe TRBD1 (5 bases). CDR1 and CDR2 from the germline V gene are MNHEY and SMNVEV (reference sequence). The CDR3 contains 12 residues. Trimming pared 10 bases from V and 1 base from J, leaving 11 bases between. The chain's CDR3 is CATSTGSYEQYF. CDR3 bases: TGTGCCACCTCTACAGGATCCTACGAGCAGTACTTC.

This chain links TRBV5-1 with TRBJ1-2; 8 bases match TRBD1. Per germline, CDR1 SGHRS and CDR2 YFSETQ. V was pared by 2 bases and J by 0 bases, with 3 bases of the junction left unmatched. There are 15 residues in the CDR3. The CDR3 spells CASSFWTGSNYGYTF. The CDR3 DNA is TGCGCCAGCAGCTTCTGGACAGGGTCTAACTATGGCTACACCTTC.

The chain joins TRBV11-2 to TRBJ2-3; 8 bases match TRBD2. Germline assignment: CDR1 SGHAT and CDR2 FQNNGV. The CDR3 sequence is 17 residues long. J lost 1 base, V lost 3 bases, and 9 bases had no gene match. CDR3 residues: CASSFRLGGEGTDTQYF. In DNA, the CDR3 is TGTGCCAGCAGCTTCCGCCTCGGGGGGGAGGGCACAGATACGCAGTATTTT.

This clone was recorded only once. This chain uses TRBV20-1 with TRBJ1-6, with D tentatively TRBD1 (5 bases). V lost 7 bases, J lost 6 bases, and 7 bases lay in between. CDR1 DFQATT and CDR2 SNEGSKA come from the germline V gene (reference sequence). The CDR3 is made up of 11 amino acids. The CDR3 loop is CSGGGNSPLHF. CDR3 DNA: TGCAGTGGCGGGGGTAATTCACCCCTCCACTTT.

V gene TRBV5-6 combines with J gene TRBJ1-1; D possibly corresponds to TRBD1 (6 bases). The CDR3 is 14 amino acids. The germline gives CDR1 SGHDT, CDR2 YYEEEE. V gave up 3 bases and J gave up 2 bases, with 11 bases separating them. CDR3 amino acids: CASSSYRDNTEAFF. The DNA of the CDR3 is TGTGCCAGCAGCTCGTACAGGGATAACACTGAAGCTTTCTTT.

This clone was recorded a few times. The gene calls are TRBV10-1 and TRBJ2-7; D uncertain. Looked up from germline, CDR1 is WNHNN and CDR2 is SYGVQD (reference sequence). The CDR3 loop spans 14 amino acids. Trimming removed 3 bases at V and 7 bases at J, with 16 bases between. The CDR3 loop is CASSDETSLREQYF. For the CDR3, the DNA is TGCGCCAGCAGTGATGAGACGAGCCTTAGAGAGCAGTACTTC.

The chain combines TRBV11-3 with TRBJ2-5; D is ambiguous. The CDR3 is 13 residues long. The germline gives CDR1 SGHNT, CDR2 YENEEA. V was pared by 2 bases and J by 0 bases, with 4 bases between. In DNA form, the CDR3 reads TGTGCCAGCAGCTTAAATTACCAAGAGACCCAGTACTTC. Translated, it gives CASSLNYQETQYF.

This clone was observed a single time. For the CDR3, the DNA is TGTGCCAGCAGTCCGGGCCCCGAGGATACGCAGTATTTT. This codes for CASSPGPEDTQYF. V usage is TRBV6-4 and J usage is TRBJ2-3; D unclear. The CDR3 has 13 amino acids. The germline gives CDR1 MRHNA, CDR2 SNTAGT. Trimming removed 5 bases at V and 6 bases at J, with 12 bases between.

This clone showed up just once. The chain is built from TRBV5-8 and TRBJ2-1, with D unclear. Germline values: CDR1 SGHTS, CDR2 YDEGEE. This CDR3 has 14 residues. Trimming cost V 0 bases and J 8 bases, with 12 bases left between them. CDR3 nucleotide sequence: TGTGCCAGCAGCTTGGCGTTCAGTTCCGATGAGCAGTTCTTC. Translated: CASSLAFSSDEQFF.

The chain uses TRBV30 and TRBJ1-4, with a weak D call TRBD1 (6 bases). Germline V gene lookup returns CDR1 GTSNPN and CDR2 SVGIG (reference sequence). The CDR3 has 14 amino acids. V lost 1 base, J lost 8 bases, and 14 bases lay in between. CDR3 sequence (DNA): TGTGCCTGGAGTGACGTAGGGGGTAGGGAAAAACTGTTTTTT. Residues: CAWSDVGGREKLFF.